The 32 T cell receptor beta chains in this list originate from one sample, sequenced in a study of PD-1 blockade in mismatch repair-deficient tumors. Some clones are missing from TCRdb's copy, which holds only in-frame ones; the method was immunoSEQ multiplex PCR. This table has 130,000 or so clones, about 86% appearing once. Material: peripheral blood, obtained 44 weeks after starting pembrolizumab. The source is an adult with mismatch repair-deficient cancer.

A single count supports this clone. The CDR3: CASNAVHSGHEQYF. The CDR3 nucleotides are TGTGCCAGCAATGCCGTTCATTCGGGTCACGAGCAGTACTTC. V usage is TRBV6-4 and J usage is TRBJ2-7; no definite D call. This CDR3 spans 14 amino acids. The V end was cut by 7 bases, the J end by 5 bases, with 18 bases between. The germline V gene encodes CDR1 MRHNA and CDR2 SNTAGT.

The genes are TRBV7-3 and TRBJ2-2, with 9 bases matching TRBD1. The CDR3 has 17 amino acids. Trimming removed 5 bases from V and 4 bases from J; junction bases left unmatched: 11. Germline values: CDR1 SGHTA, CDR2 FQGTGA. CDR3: CASSANAGTGSTGELFF. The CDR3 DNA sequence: TGTGCCAGCAGCGCTAACGCCGGGACAGGGAGCACCGGGGAGCTGTTTTTT.

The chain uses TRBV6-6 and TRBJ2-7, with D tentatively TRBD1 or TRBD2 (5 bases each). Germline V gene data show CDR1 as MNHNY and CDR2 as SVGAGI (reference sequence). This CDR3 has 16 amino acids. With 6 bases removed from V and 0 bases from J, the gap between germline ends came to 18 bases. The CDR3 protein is CASRGPYPGSSYEQYF. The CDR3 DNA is TGTGCCAGCAGGGGACCCTATCCGGGATCCTCCTACGAGCAGTACTTC.

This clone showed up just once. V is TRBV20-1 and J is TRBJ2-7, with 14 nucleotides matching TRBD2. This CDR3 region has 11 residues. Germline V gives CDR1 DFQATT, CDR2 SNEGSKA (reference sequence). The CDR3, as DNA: TGCACGGGACTAGCGGGAGCCGAGCAGTACTTC. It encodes CTGLAGAEQYF.

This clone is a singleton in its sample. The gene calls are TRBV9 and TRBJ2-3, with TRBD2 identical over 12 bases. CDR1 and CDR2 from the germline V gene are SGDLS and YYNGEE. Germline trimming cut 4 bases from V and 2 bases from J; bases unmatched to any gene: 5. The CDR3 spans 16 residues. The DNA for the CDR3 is TGTGCCAGCAGCCCGGGACTAGCGGGCCTCACAGATACGCAGTATTTT. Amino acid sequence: CASSPGLAGLTDTQYF.

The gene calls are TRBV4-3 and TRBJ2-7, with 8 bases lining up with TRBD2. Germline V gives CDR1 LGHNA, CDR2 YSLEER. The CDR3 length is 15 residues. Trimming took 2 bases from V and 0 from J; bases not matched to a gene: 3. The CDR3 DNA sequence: TGCGCCAGCAGCCAAACTAGCGGAACCTCCTACGAGCAGTACTTC. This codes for CASSQTSGTSYEQYF.

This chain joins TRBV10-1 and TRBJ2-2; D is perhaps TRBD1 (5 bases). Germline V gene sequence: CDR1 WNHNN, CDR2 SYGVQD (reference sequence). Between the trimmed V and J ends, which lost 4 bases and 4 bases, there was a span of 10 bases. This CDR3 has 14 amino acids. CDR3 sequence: CASSGRQLTGELFF. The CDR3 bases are TGCGCCAGCAGTGGGAGACAGCTCACCGGGGAGCTGTTTTTT.

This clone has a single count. CDR3: CASIPGGAANEKLFF. DNA of the CDR3: TGTGCCAGCATCCCCGGGGGGGCGGCTAATGAAAAACTGTTTTTT. The rearrangement joins TRBV2 to TRBJ1-4; possibly TRBD1 for D (6 bases). Germline lookup yields CDR1 SNHLY and CDR2 FYNNEI. The CDR3 is 15 amino acids. With 7 bases removed from V and 3 bases from J, the gap between germline ends came to 15 bases.

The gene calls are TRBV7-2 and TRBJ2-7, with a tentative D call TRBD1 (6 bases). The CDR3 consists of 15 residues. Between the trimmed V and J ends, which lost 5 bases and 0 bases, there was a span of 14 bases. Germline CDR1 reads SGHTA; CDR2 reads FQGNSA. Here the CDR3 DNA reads TGTGCCAGCAGCATCACCGGGACATCCTCCTACGAGCAGTACTTC. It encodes CASSITGTSSYEQYF.

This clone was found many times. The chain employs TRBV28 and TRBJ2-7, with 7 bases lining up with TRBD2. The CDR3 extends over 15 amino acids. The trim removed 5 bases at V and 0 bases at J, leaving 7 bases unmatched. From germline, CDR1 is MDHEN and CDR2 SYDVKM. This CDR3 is CASSTIAGYSYEQYF. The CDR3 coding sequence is TGTGCCAGCAGTACGATAGCGGGCTACTCCTACGAGCAGTACTTC.

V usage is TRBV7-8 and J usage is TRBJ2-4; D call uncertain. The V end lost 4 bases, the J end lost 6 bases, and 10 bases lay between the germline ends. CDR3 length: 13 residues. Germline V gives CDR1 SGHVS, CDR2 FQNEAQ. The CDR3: CASSSPWGNIQYF. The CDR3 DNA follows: TGTGCCAGCAGCTCGCCATGGGGAAACATTCAGTACTTC.

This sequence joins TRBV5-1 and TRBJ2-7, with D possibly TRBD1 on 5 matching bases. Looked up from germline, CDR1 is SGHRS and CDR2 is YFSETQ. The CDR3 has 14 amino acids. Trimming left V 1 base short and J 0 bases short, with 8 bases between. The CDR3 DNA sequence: TGCGCCAGCAGCTTGCGACAGACCTCCTACGAGCAGTACTTC. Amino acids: CASSLRQTSYEQYF.

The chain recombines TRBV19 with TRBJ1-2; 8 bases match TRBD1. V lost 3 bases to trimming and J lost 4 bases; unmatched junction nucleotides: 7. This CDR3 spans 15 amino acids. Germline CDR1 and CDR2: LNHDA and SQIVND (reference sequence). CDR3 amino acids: CASSIQGAVGYGYTF. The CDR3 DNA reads TGTGCCAGTAGTATCCAGGGGGCTGTAGGCTATGGCTACACCTTC.

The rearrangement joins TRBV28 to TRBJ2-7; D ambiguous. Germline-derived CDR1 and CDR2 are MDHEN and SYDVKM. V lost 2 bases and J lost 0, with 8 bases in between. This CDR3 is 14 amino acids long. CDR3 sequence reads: CASSLIRSSYEQYF. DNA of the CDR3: TGTGCCAGCAGTTTAATCAGGAGCTCCTACGAGCAGTACTTC.

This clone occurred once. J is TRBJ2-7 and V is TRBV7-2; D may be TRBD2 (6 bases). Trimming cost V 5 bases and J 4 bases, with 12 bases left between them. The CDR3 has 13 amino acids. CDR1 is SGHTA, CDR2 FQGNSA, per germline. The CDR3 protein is CASSPGGEYEQYF. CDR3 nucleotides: TGTGCCAGCAGCCCCGGAGGGGAGTACGAGCAGTACTTC. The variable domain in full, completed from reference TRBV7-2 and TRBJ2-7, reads GAGVSQSPSNKVTEKGKDVELRCDPISGHTALYWYRQSLGQGLEFLIYFQGNSAPDKSGLPSDRFSAERTGGSVSTLTIQRTQQEDSAVYLCASSPGGEYEQYFGPGTRLTVT.

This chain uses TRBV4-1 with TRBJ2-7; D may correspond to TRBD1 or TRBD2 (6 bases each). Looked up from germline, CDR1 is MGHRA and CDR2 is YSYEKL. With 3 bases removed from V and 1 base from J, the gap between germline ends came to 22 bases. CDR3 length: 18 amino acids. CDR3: CASSHRGGVGGPSYEQYF. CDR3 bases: TGCGCCAGCAGCCATCGGGGTGGGGTCGGGGGCCCATCCTACGAGCAGTACTTC.

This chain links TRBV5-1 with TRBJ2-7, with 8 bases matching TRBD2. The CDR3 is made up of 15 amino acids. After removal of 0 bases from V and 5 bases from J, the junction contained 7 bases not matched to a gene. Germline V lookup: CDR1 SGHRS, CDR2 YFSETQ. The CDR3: CASSLEGLEWDEQYF. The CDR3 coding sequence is TGCGCCAGCAGCTTGGAGGGACTAGAGTGGGACGAGCAGTACTTC.

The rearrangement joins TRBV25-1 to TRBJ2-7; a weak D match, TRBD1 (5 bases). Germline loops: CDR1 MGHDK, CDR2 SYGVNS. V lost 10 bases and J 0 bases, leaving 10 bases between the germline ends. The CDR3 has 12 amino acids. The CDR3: CANRFRSYEQYF. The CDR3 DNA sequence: TGTGCCAACAGGTTCCGCTCCTACGAGCAGTACTTC.

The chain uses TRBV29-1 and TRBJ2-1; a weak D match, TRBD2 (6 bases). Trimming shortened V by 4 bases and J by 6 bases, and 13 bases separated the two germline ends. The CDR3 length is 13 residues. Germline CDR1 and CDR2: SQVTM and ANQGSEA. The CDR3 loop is CSVGDSGVNEQFF. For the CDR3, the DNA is TGCAGCGTTGGGGATTCGGGGGTCAATGAGCAGTTCTTC.

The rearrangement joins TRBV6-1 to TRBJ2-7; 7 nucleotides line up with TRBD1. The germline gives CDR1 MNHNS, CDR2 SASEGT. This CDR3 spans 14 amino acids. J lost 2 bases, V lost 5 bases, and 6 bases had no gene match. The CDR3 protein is CASSRGTAPYEQYF. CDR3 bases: TGTGCCAGCAGTAGAGGGACAGCACCCTACGAGCAGTACTTC.

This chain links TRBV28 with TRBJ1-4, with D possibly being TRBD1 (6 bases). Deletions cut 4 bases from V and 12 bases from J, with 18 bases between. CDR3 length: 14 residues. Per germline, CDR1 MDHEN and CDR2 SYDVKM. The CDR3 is CASSSDTRTAELFF. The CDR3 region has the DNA TGTGCCAGCAGTTCAGACACGCGGACAGCTGAACTGTTTTTT.

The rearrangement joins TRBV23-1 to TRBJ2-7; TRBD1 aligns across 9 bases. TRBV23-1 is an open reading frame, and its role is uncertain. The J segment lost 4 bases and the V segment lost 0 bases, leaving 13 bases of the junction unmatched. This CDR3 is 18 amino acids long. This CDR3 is CASSQSEETGGVIYEQYF. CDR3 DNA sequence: TGCGCCAGCAGTCAATCTGAAGAGACAGGGGGAGTTATTTACGAGCAGTACTTC.

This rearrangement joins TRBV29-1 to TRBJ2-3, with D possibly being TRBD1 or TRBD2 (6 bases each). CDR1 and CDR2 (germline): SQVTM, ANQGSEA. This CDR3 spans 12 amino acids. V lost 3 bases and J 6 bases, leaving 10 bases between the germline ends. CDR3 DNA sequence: TGCAGCGTTGAGAAAGGGGGGGATACGCAGTATTTT. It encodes CSVEKGGDTQYF.

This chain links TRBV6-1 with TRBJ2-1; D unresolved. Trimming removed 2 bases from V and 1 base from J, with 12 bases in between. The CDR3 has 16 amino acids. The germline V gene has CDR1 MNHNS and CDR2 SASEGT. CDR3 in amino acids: CASSELARWSYNEQFF. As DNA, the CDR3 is TGTGCCAGCAGTGAATTAGCCCGGTGGTCCTACAATGAGCAGTTCTTC.

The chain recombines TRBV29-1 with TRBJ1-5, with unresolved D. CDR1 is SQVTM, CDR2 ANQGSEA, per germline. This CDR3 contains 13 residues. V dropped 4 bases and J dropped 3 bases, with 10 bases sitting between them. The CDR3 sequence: CSVVAGINQPQHF. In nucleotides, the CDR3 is TGCAGCGTTGTAGCCGGGATCAATCAGCCCCAGCATTTT.

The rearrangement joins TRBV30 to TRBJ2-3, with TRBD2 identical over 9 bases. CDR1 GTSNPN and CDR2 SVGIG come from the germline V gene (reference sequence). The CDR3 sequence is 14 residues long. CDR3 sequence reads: CVCAGGGGGDTQYF. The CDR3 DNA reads TGTGTCTGCGCGGGAGGGGGCGGTGGAGATACGCAGTATTTT.

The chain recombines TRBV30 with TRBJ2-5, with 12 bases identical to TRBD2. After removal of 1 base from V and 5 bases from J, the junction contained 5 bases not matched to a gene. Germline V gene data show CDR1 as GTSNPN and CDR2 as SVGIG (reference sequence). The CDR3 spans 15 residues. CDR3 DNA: TGTGCCTGGAGTGAGACTAGCGGGAGTTGGGAGACCCAGTACTTC. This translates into CAWSETSGSWETQYF.

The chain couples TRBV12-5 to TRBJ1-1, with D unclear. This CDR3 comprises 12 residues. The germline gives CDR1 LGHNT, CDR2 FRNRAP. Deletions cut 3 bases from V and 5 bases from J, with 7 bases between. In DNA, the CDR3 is TGTGCTAGTGGTTTTAGGTGGACTGAAGCTTTCTTT. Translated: CASGFRWTEAFF.

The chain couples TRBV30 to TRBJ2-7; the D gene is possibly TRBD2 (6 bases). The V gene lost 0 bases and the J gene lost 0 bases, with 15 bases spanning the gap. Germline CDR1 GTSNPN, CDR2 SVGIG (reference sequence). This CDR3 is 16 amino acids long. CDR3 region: CAWSVLQEGHSYEQYF. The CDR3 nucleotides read TGTGCCTGGAGTGTACTACAGGAGGGGCACTCCTACGAGCAGTACTTC.

CDR3 amino acids: CASSPPDRPLTGELFF. CDR3 bases: TGTGCCAGCTCACCACCGGATAGGCCCCTCACCGGGGAGCTGTTTTTT. The gene calls are TRBV18 and TRBJ2-2; D uncertain. The CDR3 covers 16 residues. The germline V gene has CDR1 KGHSH and CDR2 LQKENI. Trimming pared 0 bases from V and 4 bases from J, leaving 12 bases between. Full variable domain (outside the CDR3, taken from reference TRBV18 and TRBJ2-2): NAGVMQNPRHLVRRRGQEARLRCSPMKGHSHVYWYRQLPEEGLKFMVYLQKENIIDESGMPKERFSAEFPKEGPSILRIQQVVRGDSAAYFCASSPPDRPLTGELFFGEGSRLTVL.

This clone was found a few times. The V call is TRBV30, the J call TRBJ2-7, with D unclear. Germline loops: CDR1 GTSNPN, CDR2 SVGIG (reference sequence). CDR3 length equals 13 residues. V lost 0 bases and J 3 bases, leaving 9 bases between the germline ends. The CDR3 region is CAWSVLVFYEQYF. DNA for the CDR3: TGTGCCTGGAGTGTACTGGTTTTCTACGAGCAGTACTTC.

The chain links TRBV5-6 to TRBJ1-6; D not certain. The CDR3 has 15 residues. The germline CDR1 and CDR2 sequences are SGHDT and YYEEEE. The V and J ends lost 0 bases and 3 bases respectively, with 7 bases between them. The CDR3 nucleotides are TGTGCCAGCAGCTTGGCTTTGGACTATAATTCACCCCTCCACTTT. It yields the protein CASSLALDYNSPLHF.